This T cell receptor beta chain originates from a study of Graves' ophthalmopathy and Graves' hyperthyroidism (dated by TCRdb to the late 2010s). Looking at the study overall: Peripheral blood samples were taken at the time of initial diagnosis, before any treatment was given. To tell Graves' ophthalmopathy apart from Graves' hyperthyroidism, and to predict which patients would progress to ophthalmopathy, the study relied on TCR beta repertoire signatures. In total, 135 blood samples were TCR-sequenced: around 42 ophthalmopathy, under 85 hyperthyroidism and approximately 17 hyperthyroidism-to-ophthalmopathy patients. A discovery set of 90 to 100 patients (around 44 ophthalmopathy, about 58 stable hyperthyroidism) was enrolled to explore V-J signatures distinguishing ophthalmopathy from hyperthyroidism. The independent validation cohort included some 19 hyperthyroidism patients plus 17 patients who later progressed from hyperthyroidism to ophthalmopathy. In roughly 6 hyperthyroidism patients, the T-cell repertoires found in thyroid tissue were compared with those found in blood. Following sampling, methimazole starting at 30 mg daily was administered to hyperthyroidism patients, and high-dose intravenous methylprednisolone was administered to ophthalmopathy patients. The approximately 100 discovery patients were divided at random into training and test sets in a 7:3 ratio.

Hyperthyroidism was defined as stable when no progression to ophthalmopathy occurred within 18 months of follow-up. Patients with hyperthyroidism were aged 18 to 65 years, had been newly diagnosed, and had a disease duration of less than 2 months. Patients with other autoimmune diseases, uncontrolled infections, pregnancy or lactation were excluded. Diagnosis was based on clinical symptoms, serum thyroxine, TRAb, thyroid ultrasound and orbital computed tomography. PBMCs were isolated from about 9.2 ml of fresh peripheral blood by Ficoll-Paque density gradient centrifugation. Total RNA was extracted with Trizol reagent and quality-checked on an Agilent 2100 Bioanalyzer. As to this clonotype: It has no known antigen specificity. No base-level quality is on record; no much larger clone is a single base apart.

The full study reports these points: In validation, the model predicted ophthalmopathy progression with about 71% sensitivity and 72.22% specificity; roughly 11 predicted patients were CT-confirmed with GO in a median of about 6.2 months. The 13-signature model separated ophthalmopathy from stable hyperthyroidism with 87.88% sensitivity and approximately 83% specificity in cross-validation, and 80%/75% in the test set. Sample size was not statistically predetermined, and group allocation was not concealed from the investigators. Most of the expanded thyroid clonotypes with a frequency above 0.001 were also detected in blood, and it was suggested that the thyroid immune response may be reflected by blood repertoires.

Cut back by 3 bases and 4 bases, the V and J ends lie 8 bases apart. Measured from the cysteine to the phenylalanine, the CDR3 is 12 residues long. Kept here is only the CDR3 DNA, which spans 36 bases and is read in frame from base 1. The germline V gene yields SGHDT for CDR1 and YYEEEE for CDR2. For repertoire sequencing, TCR beta CDR3 regions were amplified from RNA transcripts. The first round of RT-PCR was done with HTBI primers and the Qiagen OneStep RT-PCR kit, and was followed by a second round of multiplex PCR, then size selection and purification. Libraries were sequenced on an Illumina HiSeq2000 using paired-end 100 bp reads. The paper's data handling went like this. SOAPnuke was used for read processing, and reads with adapters, uncalled bases, a mean Phred below 15, or no exact constant-primer or identifier match were discarded. COPE v1.2.5 was used to merge the high-quality paired reads. Each unique nucleotide sequence was defined as a clonotype, and clonotypes were aligned to IMGT TRB V, D and J references with MiTCR v1.1. Analysis was restricted to V-J combinations with a frequency above 0.0001, which covered about 99% of repertoires. A TCR clonal expansion and chaos score per V-J combination was defined as the ratio of F50 clonal expansion to chaos observed in the TCRdist matrix. Features were reduced by Welch's t-statistics and random forest to 10 to 15 V-J combinations, which fed a naive Bayes classifier. The similarity between thyroid and blood repertoires was quantified using the Morisita-Horn index. In TCRdb, the public reads were trimmed at Q25 with fastp and aligned with MiXCR, with productive beta chains retained. When rows share a CDR3 protein, they turn into one entry using the most common DNA and genes. The V and J calls shown here were made by TCRdb, not taken from the authors' results. Here the sample has hundreds of thousands of distinct CDR3 sequences; about a fifth occur a single time. The biggest ten clones account for around 6.5% of the sample.

Sequencing input: peripheral blood. Here the chain combines TRBV5-6 and TRBJ2-7, with TRBD2 tentatively as D gene (5 bases match). The receptor's source is a woman aged 18-35 years with stable Graves' hyperthyroidism. Some clones in this sample may be carry-over from other donors' samples. Donor details come from another sample of the same person, matched by shared clones. CDR3 region: CASSYGIYEQYF. The DNA reads as follows: TGTGCCAGCAGCTACGGGATTTACGAGCAGTACTTC.